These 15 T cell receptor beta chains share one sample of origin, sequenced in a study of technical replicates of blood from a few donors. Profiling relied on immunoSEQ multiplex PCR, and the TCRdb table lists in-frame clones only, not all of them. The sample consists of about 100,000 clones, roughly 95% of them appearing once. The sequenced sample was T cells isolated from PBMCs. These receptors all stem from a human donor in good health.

The CDR3 spells CASSSGLAGEVDTQYF. CDR3 coding DNA: TGTGCCAGCAGCTCGGGACTAGCGGGAGAGGTGGATACGCAGTATTTT. The V gene is TRBV5-4, the J gene TRBJ2-3; 14 bases map to TRBD2. CDR3 length: 16 residues. Germline assignment: CDR1 SGHNT and CDR2 YYREEE (reference sequence). V shed 3 bases and J 6 bases; nucleotides not matched to a gene: 6.

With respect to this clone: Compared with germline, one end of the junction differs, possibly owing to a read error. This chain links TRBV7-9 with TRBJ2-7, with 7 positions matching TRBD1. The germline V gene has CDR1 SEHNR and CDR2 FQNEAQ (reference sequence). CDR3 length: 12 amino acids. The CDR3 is CASSFYSEDRNF. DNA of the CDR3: TGTGCCAGCAGCTTTTATTCTGAGGACAGGAACTTC.

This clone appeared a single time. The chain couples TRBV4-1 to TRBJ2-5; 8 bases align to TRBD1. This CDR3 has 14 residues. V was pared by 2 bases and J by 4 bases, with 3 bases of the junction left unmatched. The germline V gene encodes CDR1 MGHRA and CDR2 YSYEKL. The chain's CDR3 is CASSQIGQGETQYF. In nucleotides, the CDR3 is TGCGCCAGCAGCCAAATCGGACAGGGAGAGACCCAGTACTTC.

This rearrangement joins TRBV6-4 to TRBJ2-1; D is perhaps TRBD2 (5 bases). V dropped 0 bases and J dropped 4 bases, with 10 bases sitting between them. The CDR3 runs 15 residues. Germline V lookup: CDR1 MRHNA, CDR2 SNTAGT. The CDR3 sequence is CASSDSEGAYNEQFF. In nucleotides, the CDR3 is TGTGCCAGCAGTGACTCAGAGGGAGCTTACAATGAGCAGTTCTTC.

The CDR3 DNA sequence: TGTGCCAGCAGCGTCGCGACTAGCGGGACTAAAATCACAGATACGCAGTATTTT. Protein sequence: CASSVATSGTKITDTQYF. V usage is TRBV9 and J usage is TRBJ2-3; 11 nucleotides line up with TRBD2. Trimming removed 2 bases from V and 2 bases from J; junction bases left unmatched: 10. Germline V gene lookup returns CDR1 SGDLS and CDR2 YYNGEE. CDR3 size: 18 residues.

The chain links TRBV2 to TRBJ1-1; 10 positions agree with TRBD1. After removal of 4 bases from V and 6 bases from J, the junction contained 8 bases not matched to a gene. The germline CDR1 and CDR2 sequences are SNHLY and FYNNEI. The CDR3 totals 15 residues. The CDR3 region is CASSVAGQGVPEAFF. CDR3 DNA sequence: TGTGCCAGCAGTGTTGCTGGACAGGGGGTCCCTGAAGCTTTCTTT.

The CDR3 bases are TGTGCCAGCAGTTTTGTAGGGGGGGAGGATACGCAGTATTTT. Amino acid sequence: CASSFVGGEDTQYF. V and J are TRBV27 and TRBJ2-3; D is possibly TRBD2 (7 bases). The CDR3 length is 14 residues. Trimming pared 3 bases from V and 6 bases from J, leaving 13 bases between. Looked up from germline, CDR1 is MNHEY and CDR2 is SMNVEV (reference sequence).

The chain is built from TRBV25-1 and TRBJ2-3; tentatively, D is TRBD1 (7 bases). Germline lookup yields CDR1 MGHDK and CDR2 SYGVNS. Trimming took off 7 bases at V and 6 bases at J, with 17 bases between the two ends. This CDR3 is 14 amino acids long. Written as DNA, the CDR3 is TGTGCCAGCACTCCCCCAGGGGGGTTTGATACGCAGTATTTT. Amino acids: CASTPPGGFDTQYF.

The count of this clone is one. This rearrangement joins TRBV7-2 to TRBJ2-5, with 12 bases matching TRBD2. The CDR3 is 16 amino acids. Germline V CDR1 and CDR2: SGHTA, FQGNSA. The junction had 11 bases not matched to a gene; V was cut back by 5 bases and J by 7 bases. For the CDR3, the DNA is TGTGCCAGCAGCAAAGGACTAGCGGGGCATGAGGGGACCCAGTACTTC. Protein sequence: CASSKGLAGHEGTQYF.

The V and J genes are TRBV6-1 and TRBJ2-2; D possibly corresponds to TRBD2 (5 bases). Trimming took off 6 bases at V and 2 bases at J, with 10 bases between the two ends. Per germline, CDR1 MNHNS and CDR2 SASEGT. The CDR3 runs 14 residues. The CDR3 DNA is TGTGCCAGCAGCCTACTAGAAAACACCGGGGAGCTGTTTTTT. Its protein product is CASSLLENTGELFF.

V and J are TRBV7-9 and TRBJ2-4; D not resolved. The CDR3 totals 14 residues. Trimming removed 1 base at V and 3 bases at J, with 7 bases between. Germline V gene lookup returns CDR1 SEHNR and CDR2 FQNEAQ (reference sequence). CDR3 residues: CASSLDSVKNIQYF. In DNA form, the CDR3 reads TGTGCCAGCAGCTTAGACTCCGTCAAAAACATTCAGTACTTC.

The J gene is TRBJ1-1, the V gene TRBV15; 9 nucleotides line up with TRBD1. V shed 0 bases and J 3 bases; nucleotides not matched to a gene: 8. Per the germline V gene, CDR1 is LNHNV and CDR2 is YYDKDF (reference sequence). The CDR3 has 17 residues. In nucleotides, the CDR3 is TGTGCCACCAGCAGAGACGGCGGGACAGGGCGGGACACTGAAGCTTTCTTT. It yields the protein CATSRDGGTGRDTEAFF.

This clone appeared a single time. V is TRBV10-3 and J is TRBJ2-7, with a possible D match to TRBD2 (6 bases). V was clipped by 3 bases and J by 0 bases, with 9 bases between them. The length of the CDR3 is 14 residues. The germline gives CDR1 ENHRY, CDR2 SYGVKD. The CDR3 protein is CAISESGFSYEQYF. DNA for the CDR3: TGTGCCATCAGTGAAAGCGGGTTCTCCTACGAGCAGTACTTC.

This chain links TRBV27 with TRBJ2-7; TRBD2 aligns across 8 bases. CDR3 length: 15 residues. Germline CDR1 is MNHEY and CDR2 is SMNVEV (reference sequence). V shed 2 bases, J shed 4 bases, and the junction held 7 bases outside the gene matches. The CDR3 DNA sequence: TGTGCCAGCAGTTTAGCCCGGGGACTAGTTTACGAGCAGTACTTC. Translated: CASSLARGLVYEQYF.

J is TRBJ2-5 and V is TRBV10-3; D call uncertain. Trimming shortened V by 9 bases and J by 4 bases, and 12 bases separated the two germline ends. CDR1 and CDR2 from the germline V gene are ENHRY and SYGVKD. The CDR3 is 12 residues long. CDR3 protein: CAISFDGETQYF. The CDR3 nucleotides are TGTGCCATTAGCTTCGACGGAGAGACCCAGTACTTC.